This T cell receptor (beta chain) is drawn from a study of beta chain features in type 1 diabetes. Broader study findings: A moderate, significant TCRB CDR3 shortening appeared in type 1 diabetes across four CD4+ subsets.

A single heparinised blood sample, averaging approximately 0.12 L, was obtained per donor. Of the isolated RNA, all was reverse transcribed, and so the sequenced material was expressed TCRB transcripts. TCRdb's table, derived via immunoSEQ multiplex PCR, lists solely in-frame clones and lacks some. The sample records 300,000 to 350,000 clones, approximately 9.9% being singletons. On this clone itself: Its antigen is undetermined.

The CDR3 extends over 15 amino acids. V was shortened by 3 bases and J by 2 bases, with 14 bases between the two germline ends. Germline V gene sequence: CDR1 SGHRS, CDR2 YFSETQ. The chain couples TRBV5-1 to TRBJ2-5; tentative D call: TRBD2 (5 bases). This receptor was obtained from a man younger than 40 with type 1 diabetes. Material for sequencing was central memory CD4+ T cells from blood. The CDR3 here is CASSYLLREQETQYF. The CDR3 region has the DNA TGCGCCAGCAGCTACTTGTTGAGGGAGCAAGAGACCCAGTACTTC.